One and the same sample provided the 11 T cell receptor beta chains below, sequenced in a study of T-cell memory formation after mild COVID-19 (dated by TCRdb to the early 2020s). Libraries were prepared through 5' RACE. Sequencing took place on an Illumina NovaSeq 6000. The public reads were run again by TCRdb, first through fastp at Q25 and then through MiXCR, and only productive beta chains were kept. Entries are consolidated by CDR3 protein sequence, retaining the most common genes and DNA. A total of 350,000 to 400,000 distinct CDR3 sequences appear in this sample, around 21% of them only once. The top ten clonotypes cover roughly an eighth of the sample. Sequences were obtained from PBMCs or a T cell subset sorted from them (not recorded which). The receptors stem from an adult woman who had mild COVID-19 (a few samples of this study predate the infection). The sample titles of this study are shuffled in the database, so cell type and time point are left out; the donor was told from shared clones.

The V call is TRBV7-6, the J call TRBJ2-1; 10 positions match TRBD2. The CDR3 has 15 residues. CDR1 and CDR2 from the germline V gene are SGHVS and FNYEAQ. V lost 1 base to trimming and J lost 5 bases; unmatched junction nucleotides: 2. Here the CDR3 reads CASSLEAGGNNEQFF. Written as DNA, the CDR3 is TGTGCCAGCAGCTTAGAAGCGGGAGGGAACAATGAGCAGTTCTTC. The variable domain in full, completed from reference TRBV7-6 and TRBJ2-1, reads GAGVSQSPRYKVTKRGQDVALRCDPISGHVSLYWYRQALGQGPEFLTYFNYEAQQDKSGLPNDRFSAERPEGSISTLTIQRTEQRDSAMYRCASSLEAGGNNEQFFGPGTRLTVL.

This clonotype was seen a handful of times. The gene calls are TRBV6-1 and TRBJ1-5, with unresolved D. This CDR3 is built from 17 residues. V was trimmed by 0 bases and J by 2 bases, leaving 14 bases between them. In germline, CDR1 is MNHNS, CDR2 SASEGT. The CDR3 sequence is CASSEALGVVGNQPQHF. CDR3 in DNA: TGTGCCAGCAGTGAAGCGCTTGGAGTGGTAGGCAATCAGCCCCAGCATTTT.

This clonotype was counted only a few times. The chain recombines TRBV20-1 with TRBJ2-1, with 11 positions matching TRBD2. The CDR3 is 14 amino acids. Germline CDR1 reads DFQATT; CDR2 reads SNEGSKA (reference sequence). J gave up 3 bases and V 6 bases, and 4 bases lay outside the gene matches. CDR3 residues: CSAPGLAVYNEQFF. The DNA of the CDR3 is TGCAGTGCCCCGGGACTAGCGGTCTACAATGAGCAGTTCTTC.

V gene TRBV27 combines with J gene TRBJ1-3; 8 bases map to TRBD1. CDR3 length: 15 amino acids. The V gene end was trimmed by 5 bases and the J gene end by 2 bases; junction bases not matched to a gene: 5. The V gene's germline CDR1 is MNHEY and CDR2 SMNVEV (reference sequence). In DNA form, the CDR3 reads TGTGCCAGCAGTCAAGACAGGGGCGCTGGAAACACCATATATTTT. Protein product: CASSQDRGAGNTIYF.

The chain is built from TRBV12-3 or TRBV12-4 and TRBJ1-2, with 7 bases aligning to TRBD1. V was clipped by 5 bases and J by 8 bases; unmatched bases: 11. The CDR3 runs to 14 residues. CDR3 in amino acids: CASSPHGQDLGYTF. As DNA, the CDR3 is TGTGCCAGCAGTCCCCATGGACAGGATCTGGGCTACACCTTC.

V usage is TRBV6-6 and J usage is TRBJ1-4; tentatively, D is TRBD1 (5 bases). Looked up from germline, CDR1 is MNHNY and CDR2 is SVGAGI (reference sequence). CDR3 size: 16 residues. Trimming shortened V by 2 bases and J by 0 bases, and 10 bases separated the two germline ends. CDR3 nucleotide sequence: TGTGCCAGCAGTTACGTAAGGGGCGCAACTAATGAAAAACTGTTTTTT. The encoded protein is CASSYVRGATNEKLFF.

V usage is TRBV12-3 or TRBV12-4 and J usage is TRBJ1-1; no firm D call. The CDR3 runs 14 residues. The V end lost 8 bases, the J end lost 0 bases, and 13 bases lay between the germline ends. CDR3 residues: CASAYQAMNTEAFF. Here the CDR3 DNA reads TGTGCCAGCGCCTACCAGGCGATGAACACTGAAGCTTTCTTT.

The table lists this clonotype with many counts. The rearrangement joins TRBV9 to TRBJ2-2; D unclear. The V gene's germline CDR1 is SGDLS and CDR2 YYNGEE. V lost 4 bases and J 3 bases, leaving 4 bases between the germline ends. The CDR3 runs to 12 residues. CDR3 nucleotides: TGTGCCAGCAGCCCCGACACCGGGGAGCTGTTTTTT. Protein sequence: CASSPDTGELFF.

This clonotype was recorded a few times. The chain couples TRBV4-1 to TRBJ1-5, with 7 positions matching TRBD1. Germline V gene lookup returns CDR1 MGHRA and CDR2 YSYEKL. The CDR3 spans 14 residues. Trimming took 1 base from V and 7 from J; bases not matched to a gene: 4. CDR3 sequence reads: CASSQVTGKQPQHF. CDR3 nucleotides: TGCGCCAGCAGCCAAGTGACAGGGAAACAGCCCCAGCATTTT.

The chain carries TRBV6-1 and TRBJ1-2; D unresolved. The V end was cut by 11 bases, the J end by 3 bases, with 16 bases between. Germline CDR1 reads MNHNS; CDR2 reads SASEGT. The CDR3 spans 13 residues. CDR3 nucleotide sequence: TGTGCCTTTCGGTCCGCCCAGGACTATGGCTACACCTTC. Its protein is CAFRSAQDYGYTF.

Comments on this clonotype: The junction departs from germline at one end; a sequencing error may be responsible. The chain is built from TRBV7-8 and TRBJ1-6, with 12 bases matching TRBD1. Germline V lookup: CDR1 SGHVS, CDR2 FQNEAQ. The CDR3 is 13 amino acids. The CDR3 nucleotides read TGTGCCAGCAGCCCAGTCCCGGGACAGGGGGCCAAATTT. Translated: CASSPVPGQGAKF.